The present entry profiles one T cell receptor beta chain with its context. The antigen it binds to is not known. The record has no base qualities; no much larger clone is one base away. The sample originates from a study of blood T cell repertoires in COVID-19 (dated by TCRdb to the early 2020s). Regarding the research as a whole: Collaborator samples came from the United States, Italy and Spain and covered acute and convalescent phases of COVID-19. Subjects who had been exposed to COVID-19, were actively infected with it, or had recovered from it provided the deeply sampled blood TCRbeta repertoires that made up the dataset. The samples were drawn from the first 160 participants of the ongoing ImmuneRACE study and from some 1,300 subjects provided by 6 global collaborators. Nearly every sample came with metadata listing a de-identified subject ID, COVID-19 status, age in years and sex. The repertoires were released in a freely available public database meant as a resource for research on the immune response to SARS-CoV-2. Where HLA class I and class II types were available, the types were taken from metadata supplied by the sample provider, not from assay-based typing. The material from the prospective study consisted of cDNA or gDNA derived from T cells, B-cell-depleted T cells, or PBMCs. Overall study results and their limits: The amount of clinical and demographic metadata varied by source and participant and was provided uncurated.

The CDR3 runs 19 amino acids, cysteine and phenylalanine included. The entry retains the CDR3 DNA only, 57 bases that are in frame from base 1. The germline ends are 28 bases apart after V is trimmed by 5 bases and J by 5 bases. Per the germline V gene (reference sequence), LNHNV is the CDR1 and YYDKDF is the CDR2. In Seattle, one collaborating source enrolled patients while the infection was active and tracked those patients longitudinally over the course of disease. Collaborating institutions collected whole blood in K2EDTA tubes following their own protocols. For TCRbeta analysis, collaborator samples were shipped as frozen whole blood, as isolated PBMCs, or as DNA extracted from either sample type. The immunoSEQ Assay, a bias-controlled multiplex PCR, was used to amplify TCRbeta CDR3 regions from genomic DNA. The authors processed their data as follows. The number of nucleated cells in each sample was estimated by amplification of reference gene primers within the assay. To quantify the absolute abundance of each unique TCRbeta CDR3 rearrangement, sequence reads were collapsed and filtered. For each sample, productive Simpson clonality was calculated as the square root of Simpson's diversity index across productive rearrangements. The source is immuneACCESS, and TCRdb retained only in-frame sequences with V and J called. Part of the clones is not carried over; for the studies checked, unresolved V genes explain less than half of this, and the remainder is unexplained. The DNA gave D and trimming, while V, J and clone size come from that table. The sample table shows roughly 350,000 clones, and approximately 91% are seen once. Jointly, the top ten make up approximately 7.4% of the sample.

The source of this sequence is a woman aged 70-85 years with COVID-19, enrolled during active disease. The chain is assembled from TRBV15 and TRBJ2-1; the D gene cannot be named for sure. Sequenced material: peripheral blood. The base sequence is TGTGCCACCAGCGAACCCGATAACTCCTTCCCTCAAGACAACAATGAGCAGTTCTTC. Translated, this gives CATSEPDNSFPQDNNEQFF.